This T cell receptor beta chain comes out of a study of cytomegalovirus exposure and HLA in healthy donors. The CDR3 is 16 amino acids. Deletions cut 2 bases from V and 2 bases from J, with 15 bases between. Per the germline V gene, CDR1 is KGHSH and CDR2 is LQKENI. It was with 60 Vbeta and 13 Jbeta primers that the PCR ran. Here immunoSEQ multiplex PCR was the method, and the copy in TCRdb shows in-frame clones only, minus some. The sample lists under 200,000 clones, over 75% occurring once. The chain uses TRBV18 and TRBJ2-5, with TRBD1 as a possible D gene (6 bases). Sequenced: PBMCs. The clonotype was recovered from a man aged 35 to 55 in good health and CMV-seropositive. The CDR3 DNA follows: TGTGCCAGCTCACCAAACCCAGGGGTCGTACAAGAGACCCAGTACTTC. It is translated as CASSPNPGVVQETQYF.